A single T cell receptor (beta chain) is shown here with its context. Its specificity is unknown. The entry originates in a study of cytomegalovirus exposure and HLA in healthy donors. As for the study in general: Early released data had tens of millions of unique TCRs, all coming from HLA-typed donors. Of all 400 or so donors who were genotyped, 80% to 85% belonged to the Caucasian-associated ancestry cluster. General observations from the study: Presence/absence analyses assumed roughly uniform sequencing depth across donors, which may not hold.

PCR used 60 Vbeta primers and 13 Jbeta primers. Produced via immunoSEQ multiplex PCR; TCRdb's table is partial and in-frame only. The sample holds 100,000 to 150,000 clones, 75% to 85% seen once. The CDR3 runs 14 residues. CDR1 and CDR2 from the germline V gene are SGHVS and FQNEAQ. V dropped 5 bases and J dropped 4; count of bases not matched to a gene: 5. The rearrangement uses TRBV7-8 and TRBJ2-5; TRBD1 agrees at 9 bases. The sequenced material came from PBMCs. This clonotype was obtained from a man aged 25 to 40 in good health and CMV-seropositive. The DNA of the CDR3 is TGTGCCAGCAGCCCGGACAGGGGTCGAGAGACCCAGTACTTC. The encoded protein is CASSPDRGRETQYF.